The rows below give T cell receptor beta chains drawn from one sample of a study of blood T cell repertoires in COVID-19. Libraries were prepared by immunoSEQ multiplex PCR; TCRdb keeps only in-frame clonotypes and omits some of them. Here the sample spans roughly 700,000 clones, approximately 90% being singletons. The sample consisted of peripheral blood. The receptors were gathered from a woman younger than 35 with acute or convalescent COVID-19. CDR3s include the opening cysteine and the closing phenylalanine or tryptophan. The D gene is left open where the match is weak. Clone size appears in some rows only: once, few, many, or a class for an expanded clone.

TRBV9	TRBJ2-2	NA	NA	TGTGCCAGCAGCGTAGGCGGAGCGAACACCGGGGAGCTGTTTTTT	CASSVGGANTGELFF
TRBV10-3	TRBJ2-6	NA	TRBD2	TGTGCCATCATGGGAGGGAACAGTGGGGCCAACGTCCTGACTTTC	CAIMGGNSGANVLTF
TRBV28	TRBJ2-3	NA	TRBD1	TGTGCCAGCAGTCCTCACCTTCTCGACAGGGACAACACAGATACGCAGTATTTT	CASSPHLLDRDNTDTQYF
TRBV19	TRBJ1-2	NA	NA	TGTGCCAGTAGTATAGATCTAGTGCCCCGCACCTATGGCTACACCTTC	CASSIDLVPRTYGYTF
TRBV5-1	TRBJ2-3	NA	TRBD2	TGCGCCAGCAGCTTCCGACTAGCGGGGGGGCAGGATACGCAGTATTTT	CASSFRLAGGQDTQYF
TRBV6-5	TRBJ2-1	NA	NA	TGTGCCAGCGGGCATTACAATGAGCAGTTCTTC	CASGHYNEQFF
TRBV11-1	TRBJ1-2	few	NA	TGTGCCAGCAGCTTAAATCTCGGGTCGAACTATGGCTACACCTTC	CASSLNLGSNYGYTF
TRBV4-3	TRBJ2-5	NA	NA	TGCGCCAGCAGCCAAGAGATAGCGGAAGAGACCCAGTACTTC	CASSQEIAEETQYF
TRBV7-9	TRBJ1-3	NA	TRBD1	TGTGCCAGCAGCTGGGACAGAGACACCATATATTTT	CASSWDRDTIYF
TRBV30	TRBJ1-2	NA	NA	TGTGCCTGGAGCCTCCCCAGGGGCGGCTACACCTTC	CAWSLPRGGYTF
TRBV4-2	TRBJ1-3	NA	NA	TGTGCCAGCAGCCAAGTGCCTTCTACCCCCCAGGGAATTGGAAACACCATATATTTT	CASSQVPSTPQGIGNTIYF